This TCR beta chain was captured by sequencing in a study of cytomegalovirus exposure and HLA in healthy donors. It was with 60 Vbeta and 13 Jbeta primers that the PCR ran. Profiled with immunoSEQ multiplex PCR; TCRdb holds only in-frame clones, not every one. Seen here are 150,000 to 200,000 clones, less than 90% observed once, and the top ten hold roughly 0.24%. In germline, CDR1 is MNHEY, CDR2 SVGAGI. The CDR3 loop spans 14 amino acids. V was trimmed by 0 bases and J by 5 bases, leaving 8 bases between them. General study results and limits: Reported findings show TCR beta sequences accurately forecast HLA-A and HLA-B alleles in most subjects.

As concerns this clone: What it binds is not known.

The sequenced sample consisted of PBMCs. This chain joins TRBV6-5 and TRBJ1-5; D not resolved. This TCR derives from a girl less than two years old in good health and CMV-seronegative. CDR3 protein: CASSYSARYQPQHF. Here the CDR3 DNA reads TGTGCCAGCAGTTACTCGGCCCGATATCAGCCCCAGCATTTT.